The source of this T cell receptor beta chain is a study of shared clonotypes between healthy human individuals. Method: immunoSEQ multiplex PCR; TCRdb's copy keeps in-frame clones and lacks some. The sample contains approximately 640,000 clones, less than 95% of which appear only once. The CDR3 consists of 14 residues. Germline V gene data show CDR1 as LNHNV and CDR2 as YYDKDF (reference sequence). The V and J ends lost 5 bases and 5 bases respectively, with 14 bases between them. The sequenced material came from memory CD8+ T cells from PBMCs. Specified subset: CD45RO+ cells pooled with CCR7-negative TemRA cells. This sequence originates from a man aged 18 to 30 in good health. Some clones in this sample may be carry-over from other donors' samples. The chain joins TRBV15 to TRBJ2-3; D is perhaps TRBD2 (7 bases). CDR3 region: CATSGKGGGDTQYF. CDR3 coding DNA: TGTGCCACCAGCGGGAAGGGAGGGGGAGATACGCAGTATTTT.